This T cell receptor (beta chain) was sequenced during a study of T cell repertoires in aging, cancer and after chemotherapy (dated by TCRdb to the late 2010s). About the investigation overall: Donors spanned six age groups from 30 or younger to 70 or older, with at least three individuals per group. In the solid tumor group, the paired samples taken before and after chemotherapy came from brain tumor (glioblastoma) patients given temozolomide-based therapy. The full dataset contained several million TCR reads. The study profiled peripheral blood TCR beta repertoires from healthy donors and cancer patients to examine immunoaging and T cell reconstitution after chemotherapy. The cohort comprised 200 to 250 cancer patients, more than 85 with hematological and 110 to 140 with solid cancers, plus 95 healthy donors as a reference group.

TCR beta rearrangements were amplified from genomic DNA isolated from peripheral blood, not from sorted cells or RNA. Beyond this particular receptor, the publication reports: According to the authors, the repertoire data do not allow conclusions to be drawn about immunological memory after chemotherapy. Compared with age-matched healthy donors, untreated patients with hematological or solid cancers had significantly lower TCR diversity and higher clonality in blood. In healthy donors, the decline in TCR diversity with age was mainly explained by loss of richness, whereas in cancer patients loss of evenness was also found to contribute. An increase in median generation probability over the chemotherapy interval was observed in both cancer cohorts, suggesting that the repertoire was reconstituted through rebound thymic output.

Rearranged TRB sequences spanning V, D and J segments were amplified in a multiplex touch-down PCR with a mixed TRB-A/B primer pool. Illumina adapters and sample indices were attached to the amplicons through two consecutive PCR reactions run with Phusion HS II polymerase. The amplicons were purified from gel with the NucleoSpin Gel and PCR Clean-up kit and then assessed with Qubit and an Agilent 2100 Bioanalyzer. Sequencing of libraries was carried out on an Illumina MiSeq in 600-cycle, single-indexed, paired-end runs. Processing in the source paper ran as follows. TRB sequences were processed with MiXCR versions 2.12 and 3.0.5. Each unique CDR3 nucleotide sequence was counted as one clone, and only productive sequences with at least two reads were retained. The repertoire metrics were Shannon diversity, evenness, clonality (calculated as one minus evenness), and diversity profiles parameterized by alpha from 0 to 5. The IGoR algorithm was used to calculate generation probabilities for clones in the paired samples taken before and after chemotherapy. Starting from the raw public reads, TCRdb applied fastp trimming at Q25, assembled clones with MiXCR and retained in-frame beta chains. Rows with one shared CDR3 protein collapse into an entry with the most common genes and DNA. TCRdb assigned the V and J calls; the authors' analysis was not used. Across this sample there are more than 8,500 distinct CDR3 sequences, with roughly 39% seen only once. The ten largest make up roughly an eighth of the sample.

This clonotype was observed a handful of times. The antigen this receptor binds is unknown. Per-base qualities were not stored, and no clone one base away is much larger. V lost 7 bases and J lost 3 bases; the stretch between them is 12 bases long. There are 13 amino acids in the CDR3, from cysteine to phenylalanine inclusive. The CDR3 DNA has 39 bases and is translated from base 1. Taken from the germline V gene, the CDR1 and CDR2 loops are MNHNS and SASEGT. Recombination linked TRBV6-1 to TRBJ1-2, with the D gene not confidently named. The sequence was obtained from a human donor with a solid tumor. Material: blood. The DNA sequence is as follows: TGTGCCAGCATCAGAGAGGGCTACTATGGCTACACCTTC. The encoded protein is CASIREGYYGYTF.